The T cell receptor beta chain described here comes from a study of cytomegalovirus exposure and HLA in healthy donors. Findings and limits, study-wide: It was taken for granted in presence/absence analyses that sequencing depth across donors was roughly uniform.

The PCR made use of 60 Vbeta and 13 Jbeta primers. Here immunoSEQ multiplex PCR was the method, and the copy in TCRdb shows in-frame clones only, minus some. The profile covers about 160,000 clones, with around four fifths appearing a single time and roughly 1.3% taken by the ten largest. This clone came up a few times. The antigen is unknown. Input material: PBMCs. The TCR sequence derives from a man younger than 40 in good health and CMV-seronegative.

CDR3 in amino acids: CASSLGQGGNSNQPQHF. Written as DNA, the CDR3 is TGTGCCAGCAGCTTGGGGCAGGGGGGAAATAGCAATCAGCCCCAGCATTTT. The rearrangement joins TRBV5-6 to TRBJ1-5; 7 bases are a match to TRBD1. The germline gives CDR1 SGHDT, CDR2 YYEEEE. The CDR3 covers 17 residues. With V trimmed by 0 bases and J by 0 bases, 6 bases remained unmatched. The full variable domain, rest sourced from reference TRBV5-6 and TRBJ1-5, is DAGVTQSPTHLIKTRGQQVTLRCSPKSGHDTVSWYQQALGQGPQFIFQYYEEEERQRGNFPDRFSGHQFPNYSSELNVNALLLGDSALYLCASSLGQGGNSNQPQHFGDGTRLSIL.